The T cell receptor beta chain under discussion was sequenced for a study of CD8 T cell repertoires and HIV-1 epitope variants. Turning to the study itself: T cells were stimulated with Twenty-five Gag and Nef peptides separately. Tested: three Gag epitope families, Nef HW9 and YT9.

Notes on the study in general: Eight or nine TCR beta clonotypes were antigen-specific, over five apparently recognizing autologous or escape variants.

On this clone: Its target is not known.

Libraries were prepared by immunoSEQ multiplex PCR; TCRdb keeps only in-frame clonotypes and omits some of them. The sample holds tens of thousands of clones, roughly four fifths seen once. This TCR was sampled from a male donor with HIV. The material sequenced was uncultured baseline CD8+ T cells from peripheral blood mononuclear cells (PBMCs).

The CDR3 is CASRQGGNSPLHF. For the CDR3, the DNA is TGTGCCAGCAGACAGGGCGGGAATTCACCCCTCCACTTT. The chain is built from TRBV27 and TRBJ1-6; possibly TRBD1 for D (6 bases). V dropped 6 bases and J dropped 7 bases, with 10 bases sitting between them. CDR1 and CDR2 (germline): MNHEY, SMNVEV (reference sequence). The CDR3 loop spans 13 amino acids.